The 14 T cell receptor beta chains given below trace back to one sample, sequenced in a study of cytomegalovirus exposure and HLA in healthy donors (dated by TCRdb to 2016 to 2017). Library generation was performed with the immunoSEQ multiplex PCR assay. For the multiplex PCR, a mixture combining 60 forward primers for TCR Vbeta segments and 13 reverse primers for TCR Jbeta segments was used. The table was pulled from immuneACCESS by TCRdb, which kept in-frame rearrangements only. Such tables lose some clones; where checked, under half of the loss comes from unresolved V genes, and the rest has no known cause. The sample table lists roughly 200,000 clones, about 85% of them with a count of one. In total, the top ten clones hold more than 1% of the sample. The specimen was PBMCs. The receptors were sampled from a boy under 10 years old in good health and CMV-seronegative.

This clone was recorded only once. J is TRBJ2-7 and V is TRBV11-2; 7 bases agree with TRBD1. V shed 5 bases, J shed 2 bases, and the junction held 15 bases outside the gene matches. The CDR3 contains 17 residues. In germline, CDR1 is SGHAT, CDR2 FQNNGV. The CDR3 is CASSTRPKGQRPYEQYF. DNA for the CDR3: TGTGCCAGCAGCACCCGACCAAAGGGACAGAGACCCTACGAGCAGTACTTC.

The rearrangement uses TRBV5-4 and TRBJ2-7, with 8 bases aligning to TRBD1. Germline V gene lookup returns CDR1 SGHNT and CDR2 YYREEE (reference sequence). The CDR3 is 13 residues long. V lost 1 base and J lost 4; bases outside the gene matches: 1. The CDR3 coding sequence is TGTGCCAGCAGCTTGACAGGGGGTTACGAGCAGTACTTC. Translating gives CASSLTGGYEQYF.

The chain recombines TRBV7-9 with TRBJ2-1; possibly TRBD1 for D (6 bases). Germline values: CDR1 SEHNR, CDR2 FQNEAQ (reference sequence). This CDR3 is 14 amino acids long. Trimming cost V 0 bases and J 9 bases, with 12 bases left between them. The CDR3 reads CASSLAYGGREQFF. The CDR3 DNA reads as TGTGCCAGCAGCTTAGCGTATGGGGGCCGTGAGCAGTTCTTC.

This sequence joins TRBV5-1 and TRBJ1-1; 7 positions match TRBD1. V lost 0 bases, J lost 1 base, and 6 bases stayed unmatched. CDR1 is SGHRS, CDR2 YFSETQ, per germline. CDR3 size: 16 residues. This chain's CDR3 is CASSLVVAGGNTEAFF. For the CDR3, the DNA is TGCGCCAGCAGCTTGGTGGTGGCAGGGGGGAACACTGAAGCTTTCTTT.

V and J are TRBV5-1 and TRBJ1-4; no firm D call. Trimming removed 4 bases from V and 7 bases from J, with 14 bases in between. CDR3 length: 14 residues. Germline V lookup: CDR1 SGHRS, CDR2 YFSETQ. CDR3 residues: CASSVSSGIEKLFF. In DNA, the CDR3 is TGCGCCAGCAGCGTTTCTAGCGGAATTGAAAAACTGTTTTTT.

The chain uses TRBV7-3 and TRBJ2-1, with 7 bases identical to TRBD2. The CDR3 runs 15 residues. CDR1 and CDR2 (germline): SGHTA, FQGTGA. With 2 bases clipped from V and 3 bases from J, the junction kept 4 bases outside the gene matches. CDR3 region: CASSLRLADYNEQFF. CDR3 coding DNA: TGTGCCAGCAGCTTACGGCTAGCGGACTACAATGAGCAGTTCTTC.

This clone appeared once. The CDR3 DNA sequence: TGTGCCAGCAGCCCGCGGGAGTTGGGTTACGAGCAGTACTTC. Protein: CASSPRELGYEQYF. The genes are TRBV4-2 and TRBJ2-7; 7 nucleotides agree with TRBD2. Germline CDR1 is LGHNA and CDR2 is YNFKEQ. V lost 4 bases to trimming and J lost 4 bases; unmatched junction nucleotides: 7. The CDR3 length is 14 residues.

Remarks on this clone: At one end the junction does not follow the germline gene, possibly because of a read error. This sample also contains other DNA sequences that code for the same CDR3. The rearrangement joins TRBV28 to TRBJ1-1, with D possibly being TRBD1 (6 bases). This CDR3 is 11 amino acids long. The V gene's germline CDR1 is MDHEN and CDR2 SYDVKM. The CDR3 reads CASGGGPEAFF. The CDR3 DNA sequence: TGTGCCAGCGGGGGGGGCCCTGAGGCTTTCTTT.

This sequence joins TRBV27 and TRBJ1-6; D is perhaps TRBD1 (5 bases). The ends were cut back, 5 bases at V and 9 bases at J, with 26 bases in the middle. Germline lookup yields CDR1 MNHEY and CDR2 SMNVEV (reference sequence). The CDR3 runs 18 residues. CDR3 sequence reads: CASSQPLPGPGRRSPLHF. As DNA, the CDR3 is TGTGCCAGCAGTCAGCCTTTGCCGGGGCCCGGGAGGCGTTCACCCCTCCACTTT.

V is TRBV30 and J is TRBJ2-2; 8 nucleotides match TRBD2. CDR1 is GTSNPN and CDR2 is SVGIG in the germline V gene (reference sequence). The CDR3 is 15 amino acids. The junction had 6 bases not matched to a gene; V was cut back by 0 bases and J by 6 bases. DNA of the CDR3: TGTGCCTGGAGTGTAAGAAGCGGGAGCGCCGGGGAGCTGTTTTTT. It translates to CAWSVRSGSAGELFF.

The CDR3 nucleotides read TGTGCCAGCAGCGTAGGTTCACAGTCCTACGAGCAGTACTTC. Its protein product is CASSVGSQSYEQYF. The V call is TRBV9, the J call TRBJ2-7; D is undetermined. V dropped 0 bases and J dropped 1 base, with 8 bases sitting between them. In germline, CDR1 is SGDLS, CDR2 YYNGEE. This CDR3 spans 14 amino acids.

The rearrangement uses TRBV7-9 and TRBJ1-3, with D possibly being TRBD1 (6 bases). Germline CDR1 is SEHNR and CDR2 is FQNEAQ (reference sequence). V was pared by 5 bases and J by 0 bases, with 17 bases between. The CDR3 spans 17 residues. CDR3: CASSPFLDRSSGNTIYF. As DNA, the CDR3 is TGTGCCAGCAGCCCCTTTCTAGACAGGAGCTCTGGAAACACCATATATTTT.

The chain recombines TRBV7-2 with TRBJ2-7; 7 bases match TRBD1. The CDR3 loop spans 14 amino acids. Germline CDR1 SGHTA, CDR2 FQGNSA. Trimming took 4 bases from V and 4 from J; bases not matched to a gene: 7. This CDR3 is CASSSTGQRYEQYF. The CDR3, as DNA: TGTGCCAGCAGCTCCACGGGACAGAGATACGAGCAGTACTTC.

The V gene is TRBV15, the J gene TRBJ2-5; D is possibly TRBD2 (6 bases). The germline V and J ends were trimmed by 1 base and 11 bases, with 17 bases remaining between them. Germline assignment: CDR1 LNHNV and CDR2 YYDKDF (reference sequence). The CDR3 is 14 residues long. CDR3: CATSRVYGGSEQYF. The CDR3 DNA is TGTGCCACCAGCAGAGTTTATGGGGGGTCAGAGCAGTACTTC.